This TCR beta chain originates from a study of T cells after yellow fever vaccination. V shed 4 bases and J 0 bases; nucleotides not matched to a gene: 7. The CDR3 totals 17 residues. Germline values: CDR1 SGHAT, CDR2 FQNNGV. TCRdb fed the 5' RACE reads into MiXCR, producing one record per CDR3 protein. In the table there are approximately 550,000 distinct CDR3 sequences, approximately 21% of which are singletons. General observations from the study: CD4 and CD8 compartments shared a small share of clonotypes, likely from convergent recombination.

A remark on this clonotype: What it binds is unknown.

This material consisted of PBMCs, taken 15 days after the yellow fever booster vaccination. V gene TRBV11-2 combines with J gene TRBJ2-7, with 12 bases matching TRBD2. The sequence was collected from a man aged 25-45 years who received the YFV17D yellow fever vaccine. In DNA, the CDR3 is TGTGCCAGCAGCTCACGGACTAGCGGGAAACTCTCCTACGAGCAGTACTTC. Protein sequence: CASSSRTSGKLSYEQYF.